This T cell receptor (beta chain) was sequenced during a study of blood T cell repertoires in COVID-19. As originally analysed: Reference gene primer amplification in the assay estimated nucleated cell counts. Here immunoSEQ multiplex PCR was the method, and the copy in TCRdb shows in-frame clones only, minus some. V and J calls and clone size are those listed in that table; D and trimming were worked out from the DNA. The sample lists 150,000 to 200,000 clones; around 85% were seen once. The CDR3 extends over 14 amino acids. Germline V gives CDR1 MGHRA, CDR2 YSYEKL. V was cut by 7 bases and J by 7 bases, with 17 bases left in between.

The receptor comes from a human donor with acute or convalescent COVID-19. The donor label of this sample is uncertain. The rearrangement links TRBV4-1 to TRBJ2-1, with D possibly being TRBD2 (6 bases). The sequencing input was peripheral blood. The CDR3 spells CASNEGGRSNEQFF. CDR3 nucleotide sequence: TGCGCCAGCAATGAGGGAGGCCGTAGTAATGAGCAGTTCTTC.